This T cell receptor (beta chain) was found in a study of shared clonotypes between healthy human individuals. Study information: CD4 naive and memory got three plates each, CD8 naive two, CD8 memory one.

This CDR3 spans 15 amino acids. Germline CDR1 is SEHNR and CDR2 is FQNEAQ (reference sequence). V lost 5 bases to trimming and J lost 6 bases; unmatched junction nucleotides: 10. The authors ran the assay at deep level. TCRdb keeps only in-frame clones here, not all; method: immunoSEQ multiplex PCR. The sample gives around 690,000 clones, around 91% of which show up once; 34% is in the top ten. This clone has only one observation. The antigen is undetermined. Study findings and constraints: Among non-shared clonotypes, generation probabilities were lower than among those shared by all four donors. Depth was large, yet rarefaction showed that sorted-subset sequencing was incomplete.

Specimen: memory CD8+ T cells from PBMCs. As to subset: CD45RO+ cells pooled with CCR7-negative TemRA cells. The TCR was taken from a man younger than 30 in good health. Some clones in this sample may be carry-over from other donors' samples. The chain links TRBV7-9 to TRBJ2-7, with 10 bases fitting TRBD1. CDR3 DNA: TGTGCCAGCAGCCCCCGACAGGGGGCGCGTTCCGAGCAGTACTTC. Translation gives CASSPRQGARSEQYF.